This record concerns one T cell receptor beta chain sequence. The antigen remains unidentified. There are 12 residues in the CDR3. V was clipped by 8 bases and J by 2 bases, with 9 bases between them. Per germline, CDR1 MNHEY and CDR2 SVGAGI. Primers: 60 Vbeta forward and 13 Jbeta reverse. Measured with immunoSEQ multiplex PCR; TCRdb has only the in-frame clones, and not every one. The repertoire holds around 180,000 clones, approximately 80% seen once, with under 7% in the top ten. This record belongs to a study of cytomegalovirus exposure and HLA in healthy donors. Study background: The Caucasian-associated ancestry cluster held more than 80% of 300 to 500 genotyped donors.

It was healthy bone marrow donors who served as donors. Whole-study findings and limits: Information on immune exposure was restricted to one variable (CMV serostatus). Later analysis indicated greater clonal expansion among HLA-associated TCR beta chains than among equally common other chains.

The origin of this receptor is a woman in her 30s in good health and CMV-seropositive. Sequenced input: PBMCs. V and J are TRBV6-5 and TRBJ1-1; the D is unclear. The CDR3 loop reads CASSRGNTEAFF. CDR3 in DNA: TGTGCCAGCTCGCGCGGAAACACTGAAGCTTTCTTT.